Each of the 30 T cell receptor beta chains below was sequenced from the same sample in a study of cytomegalovirus exposure and HLA in healthy donors. With 60 Vbeta and 13 Jbeta primers, the PCR was carried out. TCRdb's table, derived via immunoSEQ multiplex PCR, lists solely in-frame clones and lacks some. The sample includes fewer than 250,000 clones, approximately 83% seen only once; the top ten take 1.2% to 1.5%. Sequencing input: PBMCs. Every receptor here comes from a girl aged 5-17 years in good health and CMV-seronegative.

This clone has a single count. The chain is built from TRBV28 and TRBJ2-1, with D unresolved. The germline V gene encodes CDR1 MDHEN and CDR2 SYDVKM. Trimming took off 3 bases at V and 16 bases at J, with 19 bases between the two ends. CDR3 length: 13 residues. The CDR3 DNA reads as TGTGCCAGCAGTTTCCCAAAACGAGGTGTGCACTTCTTC. Translation gives CASSFPKRGVHFF.

The J gene is TRBJ1-3, the V gene TRBV19, with TRBD1 as a possible D gene (6 bases). V was pared by 8 bases and J by 2 bases, with 10 bases between. Germline values: CDR1 LNHDA, CDR2 SQIVND (reference sequence). This CDR3 is 13 amino acids long. This CDR3 reads CASSTGTGNTIYF. For the CDR3, the DNA is TGTGCCAGTTCTACAGGGACTGGAAACACCATATATTTT.

J is TRBJ2-5 and V is TRBV7-3; D might be TRBD2 (5 bases). The CDR3 has 14 amino acids. V was clipped by 5 bases and J by 5 bases, with 15 bases between them. Germline V lookup: CDR1 SGHTA, CDR2 FQGTGA. The CDR3 nucleotides are TGTGCCAGCAGCCCCAGTTCTGGCGGGGAGACCCAGTACTTC. The encoded protein is CASSPSSGGETQYF.

The V and J genes are TRBV7-2 and TRBJ1-2, with TRBD1 matching 8 bases. The CDR3 totals 15 residues. CDR1 is SGHTA and CDR2 is FQGNSA in the germline V gene. The trim removed 1 base at V and 2 bases at J, leaving 3 bases unmatched. CDR3 DNA: TGTGCCAGCAGCTTAGTCAGGGGGCCGAACTATGGCTACACCTTC. It yields the protein CASSLVRGPNYGYTF.

The V gene is TRBV29-1, the J gene TRBJ2-7; 11 nucleotides agree with TRBD1. The trim removed 4 bases at V and 2 bases at J, leaving 10 bases unmatched. The germline CDR1 and CDR2 sequences are SQVTM and ANQGSEA. The CDR3 totals 16 residues. This CDR3 is CSVVSRDRGLTYEQYF. The CDR3 DNA is TGCAGCGTTGTATCTCGGGACAGGGGGTTAACCTACGAGCAGTACTTC.

This clone has only a few counts. V is TRBV10-3 and J is TRBJ2-1; TRBD2 is a possible D gene (6 bases). Germline values: CDR1 ENHRY, CDR2 SYGVKD. V was clipped by 8 bases and J by 9 bases, with 14 bases between them. The CDR3 covers 12 residues. CDR3: CAIGPGDSEQFF. The DNA for the CDR3 is TGTGCCATCGGACCGGGGGACTCTGAGCAGTTCTTC.

This clone was detected only once. This chain joins TRBV6-4 and TRBJ2-1, with 10 bases that match TRBD2. CDR1 and CDR2 from the germline V gene are MRHNA and SNTAGT. The V and J ends lost 3 bases and 1 base, in that order; junction bases with no gene match: 9. The CDR3 extends over 18 amino acids. CDR3 in amino acids: CASSEGTSVSRSYNEQFF. As DNA, the CDR3 is TGTGCCAGCAGTGAAGGGACTAGCGTCTCGAGATCCTACAATGAGCAGTTCTTC.

The chain employs TRBV5-1 and TRBJ2-1; D might be TRBD1 (6 bases). The CDR3 length is 17 residues. The germline V gene encodes CDR1 SGHRS and CDR2 YFSETQ. The ends were cut back, 2 bases at V and 4 bases at J, with 19 bases in the middle. The CDR3 nucleotides read TGCGCCAGCAGCTTAACCCCTAGGACGACAGGTTACAATGAGCAGTTCTTC. This sequence encodes CASSLTPRTTGYNEQFF.

This clone was counted between two and nine times. The chain carries TRBV5-6 and TRBJ2-7; 12 positions match TRBD1. Germline trimming cut 4 bases from V and 6 bases from J; bases unmatched to any gene: 2. This CDR3 has 13 residues. CDR1 is SGHDT, CDR2 YYEEEE, per germline. CDR3 DNA sequence: TGTGCCAGCAGCCCGGGACAGGGGGCCGAGCAGTACTTC. Protein sequence: CASSPGQGAEQYF.

The rearrangement uses TRBV5-1 and TRBJ1-1; D ambiguous. This CDR3 has 12 amino acids. V was clipped by 3 bases and J by 7 bases, with 10 bases between them. The germline gives CDR1 SGHRS, CDR2 YFSETQ. CDR3 sequence reads: CASSSNRIEAFF. DNA for the CDR3: TGCGCCAGCAGCTCCAATAGAATTGAAGCTTTCTTT.

CDR3 nucleotides: TGTGCCAGCAGCTTGGCCCGGCAGGGATTCAACGAGCAGTACTTC. Protein sequence: CASSLARQGFNEQYF. The genes are TRBV5-6 and TRBJ2-7; perhaps TRBD1 as D (5 bases). The V gene lost 0 bases and the J gene lost 5 bases, with 15 bases spanning the gap. CDR1 is SGHDT, CDR2 YYEEEE, per germline. The CDR3 has 15 residues.

V is TRBV7-2 and J is TRBJ1-2; tentative D call: TRBD1 (5 bases). CDR3 length equals 13 residues. CDR1 and CDR2 from the germline V gene are SGHTA and FQGNSA. The V and J ends lost 1 base and 13 bases respectively, with 16 bases between them. The CDR3 nucleotides are TGTGCCAGCAGCTTAGATTTGGCGACAGCTCCCACCTTC. Translating it yields CASSLDLATAPTF. Full variable domain (missing parts from reference TRBV7-2 and TRBJ1-2): GAGVSQSPSNKVTEKGKDVELRCDPISGHTALYWYRQSLGQGLEFLIYFQGNSAPDKSGLPSDRFSAERTGGSVSTLTIQRTQQEDSAVYLCASSLDLATAPTFGSGTRLTVV.

The chain combines TRBV27 with TRBJ2-3; no clear D gene. The CDR3 length is 14 residues. The germline V and J ends were trimmed by 5 bases and 1 base, with 10 bases remaining between them. In germline, CDR1 is MNHEY, CDR2 SMNVEV (reference sequence). As DNA, the CDR3 is TGTGCCAGCAGTCCCTACGGTGGCACAGATACGCAGTATTTT. Translation: CASSPYGGTDTQYF.

J is TRBJ2-3 and V is TRBV11-3, with a weak D call TRBD1 (6 bases). V lost 2 bases to trimming and J lost 4 bases, with 7 bases between them. Germline CDR1 and CDR2: SGHNT and YENEEA. This CDR3 region has 13 residues. The CDR3 loop is CASSLQGSDTQYF. CDR3 bases: TGTGCCAGCAGCTTACAGGGGTCAGATACGCAGTATTTT. Using reference TRBV11-3 and TRBJ2-3 for the parts outside the CDR3, the full variable domain is EAGVVQSPRYKIIEKKQPVAFWCNPISGHNTLYWYLQNLGQGPELLIRYENEEAVDDSQLPKDRFSAERLKGVDSTLKIQPAELGDSAVYLCASSLQGSDTQYFGPGTRLTVL.

CDR3 protein: CASRLAVAGELFF. The CDR3 DNA follows: TGTGCCAGCAGACTAGCGGTTGCCGGGGAGCTGTTTTTT. The chain links TRBV6-5 to TRBJ2-2; 8 bases are a match to TRBD2. This CDR3 comprises 13 residues. Germline V gives CDR1 MNHEY, CDR2 SVGAGI. With V trimmed by 6 bases and J by 6 bases, 3 bases remained unmatched.

This clone turned up a few times. This rearrangement joins TRBV13 to TRBJ1-2; perhaps TRBD1 as D (5 bases). Trimming took 3 bases from V and 3 from J, leaving 8 bases between them. The germline V gene encodes CDR1 PRHDT and CDR2 FYEKMQ (reference sequence). This CDR3 contains 13 residues. For the CDR3, the DNA is TGTGCCAGCAGCTTGGGGCAGTACTATGGCTACACCTTC. Protein sequence: CASSLGQYYGYTF. The full variable domain, with the rest looked up from reference TRBV13 and TRBJ1-2, is AAGVIQSPRHLIKEKRETATLKCYPIPRHDTVYWYQQGPGQDPQFLISFYEKMQSDKGSIPDRFSAQQFSDYHSELNMSSLELGDSALYFCASSLGQYYGYTFGSGTRLTVV.

This clone was seen more than once but under ten times. The genes are TRBV6-5 and TRBJ1-1; D is possibly TRBD1 (5 bases). CDR3 length equals 14 residues. In germline, CDR1 is MNHEY, CDR2 SVGAGI. Trimming left V 7 bases short and J 7 bases short, with 19 bases between. The CDR3 loop is CASTPETRQFEAFF. DNA of the CDR3: TGTGCCAGCACCCCCGAGACAAGACAGTTTGAAGCTTTCTTT.

The chain employs TRBV6-6 and TRBJ1-2, with 7 bases that match TRBD1. The CDR3 totals 13 residues. The ends lost 6 bases at V and 1 base at J; junction bases unmatched: 2. Germline CDR1 is MNHNY and CDR2 is SVGAGI (reference sequence). The CDR3 loop is CASSRDSNYGYTF. CDR3 in DNA: TGTGCCAGCAGCCGGGACAGTAACTATGGCTACACCTTC.

The chain couples TRBV28 to TRBJ2-7; D gene ambiguous. Trimming cost V 5 bases and J 2 bases, with 4 bases left between them. Germline V gene sequence: CDR1 MDHEN, CDR2 SYDVKM. The CDR3 has 11 amino acids. The CDR3 DNA is TGTGCCAGCAGTATAGCCTACGAGCAGTACTTC. Its translation is CASSIAYEQYF.

The chain recombines TRBV7-2 with TRBJ2-4; 13 bases fit TRBD2. V trimming: 5 bases; J trimming: 6 bases; junction bases outside the gene matches: 13. CDR1 and CDR2 from the germline V gene are SGHTA and FQGNSA. The CDR3 runs 18 residues. The CDR3 bases are TGTGCCAGCAGCCCGAAAACTAGCGGGGGGGCTCCGAGAAACATTCAGTACTTC. Protein: CASSPKTSGGAPRNIQYF.

This chain uses TRBV7-9 with TRBJ2-3; 7 positions match TRBD2. V lost 5 bases to trimming and J lost 2 bases; unmatched junction nucleotides: 7. The CDR3 is made up of 15 amino acids. The germline CDR1 and CDR2 sequences are SEHNR and FQNEAQ (reference sequence). The CDR3 DNA is TGTGCCAGCAGCCGGGGAGGGGAAAACACAGATACGCAGTATTTT. It specifies CASSRGGENTDTQYF.

The CDR3 here is CASSLYTGGPSEYYNEQFF. Written as DNA, the CDR3 is TGCGCCAGCAGCTTGTATACGGGAGGGCCCTCAGAATACTACAATGAGCAGTTCTTC. This sequence joins TRBV5-1 and TRBJ2-1; 8 positions agree with TRBD2. Unmatched junction bases numbered 15, after V lost 1 base and J lost 3 bases. Germline lookup yields CDR1 SGHRS and CDR2 YFSETQ. This CDR3 is built from 19 residues.

The rearrangement joins TRBV28 to TRBJ2-2; D unclear. The CDR3 covers 13 residues. V dropped 6 bases and J dropped 2 bases, with 7 bases sitting between them. Germline-derived CDR1 and CDR2 are MDHEN and SYDVKM. CDR3 nucleotides: TGTGCCAGCAGCAACTCTAACACCGGGGAGCTGTTTTTT. It codes for CASSNSNTGELFF.

This clone was observed a few times. The V gene is TRBV4-3, the J gene TRBJ1-2; D may be TRBD1 (5 bases). The CDR3 sequence is 13 residues long. Deletions cut 1 base from V and 6 bases from J, with 9 bases between. CDR1 and CDR2 (germline): LGHNA, YSLEER. The CDR3 reads CASSQGQGDGYTF. CDR3 sequence (DNA): TGCGCCAGCAGCCAAGGTCAGGGTGATGGCTACACCTTC.

Details on this clone: This same CDR3 is encoded by further DNA sequences in the sample. This chain uses TRBV2 with TRBJ2-2; TRBD1 is a possible D gene (6 bases). V lost 6 bases and J 6 bases, leaving 11 bases between the germline ends. The V gene's germline CDR1 is SNHLY and CDR2 FYNNEI. The CDR3 loop spans 13 amino acids. CDR3 nucleotides: TGTGCCAGCAGGGACAGCCCTGCCGGGGAGCTGTTTTTT. As protein: CASRDSPAGELFF.

In DNA form, the CDR3 reads TGTGCCAGCTCTAATACAGGGGTTGACGAGCAGTACTTC. Amino acid sequence: CASSNTGVDEQYF. The gene calls are TRBV18 and TRBJ2-7; 7 nucleotides match TRBD1. The CDR3 covers 13 residues. Germline V gene data show CDR1 as KGHSH and CDR2 as LQKENI. Losses at the gene ends were 6 bases for V and 5 bases for J; bases not matched to a gene: 7.

V and J are TRBV5-1 and TRBJ2-5; D not certain. The germline V gene encodes CDR1 SGHRS and CDR2 YFSETQ. With 2 bases removed from V and 4 bases from J, the gap between germline ends came to 9 bases. The CDR3 extends over 13 amino acids. The DNA for the CDR3 is TGCGCCAGCAGCTTCGCCGCCGGAGAGACCCAGTACTTC. Translated: CASSFAAGETQYF.

J is TRBJ2-5 and V is TRBV12-5; TRBD1 aligns across 9 bases. The germline V gene has CDR1 LGHNT and CDR2 FRNRAP. The CDR3 runs 13 residues. V was clipped by 5 bases and J by 10 bases; unmatched bases: 8. CDR3 protein: CASGMTGGRDQYF. CDR3 coding DNA: TGTGCTAGTGGTATGACAGGGGGGCGCGACCAGTACTTC.

The chain uses TRBV2 and TRBJ1-1; D is unresolved. The CDR3 totals 14 residues. Germline assignment: CDR1 SNHLY and CDR2 FYNNEI. With 8 bases removed from V and 3 bases from J, the gap between germline ends came to 16 bases. CDR3 protein: CASEKKRVDTEAFF. The CDR3 DNA reads as TGTGCCAGCGAGAAGAAGAGGGTGGACACTGAAGCTTTCTTT.

The chain carries TRBV7-9 and TRBJ2-5; TRBD2 agrees at 8 bases. After removal of 5 bases from V and 4 bases from J, the junction contained 9 bases not matched to a gene. Germline V lookup: CDR1 SEHNR, CDR2 FQNEAQ (reference sequence). The CDR3 extends over 15 amino acids. For the CDR3, the DNA is TGTGCCAGCAGCCCTCCGGGGCTAGCGGGAGAGACCCAGTACTTC. This gives the protein CASSPPGLAGETQYF.